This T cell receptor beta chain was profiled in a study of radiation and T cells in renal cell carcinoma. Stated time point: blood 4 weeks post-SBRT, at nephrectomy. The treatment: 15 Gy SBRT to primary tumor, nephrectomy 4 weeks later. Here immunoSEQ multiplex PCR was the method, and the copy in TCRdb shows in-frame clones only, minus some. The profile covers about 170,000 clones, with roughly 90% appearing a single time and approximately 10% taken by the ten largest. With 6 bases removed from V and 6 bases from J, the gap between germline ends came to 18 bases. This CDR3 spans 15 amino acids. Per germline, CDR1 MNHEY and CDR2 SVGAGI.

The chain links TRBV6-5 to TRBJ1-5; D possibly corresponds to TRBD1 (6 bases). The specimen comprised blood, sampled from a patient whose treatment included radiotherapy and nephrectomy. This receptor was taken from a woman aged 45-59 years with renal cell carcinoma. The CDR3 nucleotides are TGTGCCAGCAGATTACACGGGGGCTTGGGTCAGCCCCAGCATTTT. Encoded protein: CASRLHGGLGQPQHF.